This TCR beta chain was profiled in a study of technical replicates of blood from a few donors (TCRdb year 2017). Receptors were amplified or captured by the immunoSEQ multiplex PCR assay. In TCRdb, the immuneACCESS table is reduced to in-frame sequences with V and J assigned. These tables do not hold every clone; where another copy was compared, an unresolved V gene accounts for under half, and the others remain unexplained. The sample yields around 93,000 clones; over 90% were counted once. In total, the top ten clones hold 0.34% of the sample. Only one count was recorded for this clone. It has no known antigen specificity. Nothing much larger sits one base from this clone, and base qualities are not available. The germline V gene encodes CDR1 SQVTM and CDR2 ANQGSEA. From the cysteine through the phenylalanine, the CDR3 covers 16 amino acids. Of the read, only the CDR3 DNA is kept; its 48 bases are in frame from base 1. V is cut by 3 bases and J by 5 bases, and the space between the germline ends is 22 bases.

This receptor was taken from a human donor in good health. The sequencing input was T cells isolated from PBMCs. The receptor chain draws on TRBV29-1 and TRBJ1-2, and possibly TRBD1, on 6 matching bases. Here the CDR3 is given as CSVDRSPEARGYGYTF. The nucleotide sequence reads TGCAGCGTTGACCGGTCCCCCGAGGCCAGGGGTTATGGCTACACCTTC.